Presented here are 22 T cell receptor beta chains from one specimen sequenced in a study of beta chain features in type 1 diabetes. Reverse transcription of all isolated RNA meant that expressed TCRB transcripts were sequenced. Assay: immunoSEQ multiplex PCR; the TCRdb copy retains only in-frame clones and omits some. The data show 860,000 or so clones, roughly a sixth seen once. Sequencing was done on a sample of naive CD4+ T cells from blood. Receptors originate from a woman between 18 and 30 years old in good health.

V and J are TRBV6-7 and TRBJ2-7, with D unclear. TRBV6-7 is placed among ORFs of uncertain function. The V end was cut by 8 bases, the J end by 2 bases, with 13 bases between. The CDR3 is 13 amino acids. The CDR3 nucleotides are TGTGCCAGCCCTGACCCTCCTACCTACGAGCAGTACTTC. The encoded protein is CASPDPPTYEQYF.

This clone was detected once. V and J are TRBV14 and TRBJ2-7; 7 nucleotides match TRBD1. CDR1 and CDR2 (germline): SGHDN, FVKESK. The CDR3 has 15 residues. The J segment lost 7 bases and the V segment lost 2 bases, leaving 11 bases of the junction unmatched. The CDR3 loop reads CASSQPGTVWTEQYF. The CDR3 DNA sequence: TGTGCCAGCAGCCAACCGGGGACAGTGTGGACAGAGCAGTACTTC. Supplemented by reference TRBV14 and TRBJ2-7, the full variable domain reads EAGVTQFPSHSVIEKGQTVTLRCDPISGHDNLYWYRRVMGKEIKFLLHFVKESKQDESGMPNNRFLAERTGGTYSTLKVQPAELEDSGVYFCASSQPGTVWTEQYFGPGTRLTVT.

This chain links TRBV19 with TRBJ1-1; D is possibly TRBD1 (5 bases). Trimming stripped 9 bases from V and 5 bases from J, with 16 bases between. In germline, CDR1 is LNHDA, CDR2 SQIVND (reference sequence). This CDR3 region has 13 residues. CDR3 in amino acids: CASKTGEVTEAFF. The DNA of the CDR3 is TGTGCCAGCAAAACAGGAGAGGTAACTGAAGCTTTCTTT.

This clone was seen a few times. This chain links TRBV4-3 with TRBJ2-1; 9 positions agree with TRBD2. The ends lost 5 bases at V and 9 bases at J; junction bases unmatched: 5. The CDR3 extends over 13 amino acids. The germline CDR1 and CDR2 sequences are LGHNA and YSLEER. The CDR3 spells CASSRGTSSEQFF. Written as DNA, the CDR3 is TGCGCCAGCAGCAGAGGGACTAGCAGTGAGCAGTTCTTC.

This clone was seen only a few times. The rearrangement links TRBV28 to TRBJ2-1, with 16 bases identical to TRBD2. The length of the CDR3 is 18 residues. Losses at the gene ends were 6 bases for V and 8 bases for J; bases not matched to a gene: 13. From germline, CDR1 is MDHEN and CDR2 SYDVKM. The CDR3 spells CASSLGTSGRGLFDEQFF. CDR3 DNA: TGTGCCAGCAGCTTGGGGACTAGCGGGAGGGGGCTGTTTGATGAGCAGTTCTTC.

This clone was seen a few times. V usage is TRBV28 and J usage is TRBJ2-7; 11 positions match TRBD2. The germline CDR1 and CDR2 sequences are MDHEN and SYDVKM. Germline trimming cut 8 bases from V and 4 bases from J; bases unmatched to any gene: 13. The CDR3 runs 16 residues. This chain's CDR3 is CASGQTGTSGAYEQYF. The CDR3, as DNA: TGTGCCAGCGGTCAGACCGGGACTAGCGGAGCATACGAGCAGTACTTC.

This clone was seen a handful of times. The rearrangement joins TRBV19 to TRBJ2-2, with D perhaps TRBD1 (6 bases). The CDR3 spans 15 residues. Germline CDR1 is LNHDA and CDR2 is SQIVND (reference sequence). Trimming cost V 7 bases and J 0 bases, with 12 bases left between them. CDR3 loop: CASNLQGTNTGELFF. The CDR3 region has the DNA TGTGCCAGTAATCTACAGGGTACGAACACCGGGGAGCTGTTTTTT.

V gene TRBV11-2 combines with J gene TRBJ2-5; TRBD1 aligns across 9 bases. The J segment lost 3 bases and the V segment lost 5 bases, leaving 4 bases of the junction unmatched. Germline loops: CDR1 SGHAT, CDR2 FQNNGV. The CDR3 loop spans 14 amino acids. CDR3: CASSPRTGEETQYF. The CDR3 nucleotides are TGTGCCAGCAGCCCTAGGACAGGGGAAGAGACCCAGTACTTC.

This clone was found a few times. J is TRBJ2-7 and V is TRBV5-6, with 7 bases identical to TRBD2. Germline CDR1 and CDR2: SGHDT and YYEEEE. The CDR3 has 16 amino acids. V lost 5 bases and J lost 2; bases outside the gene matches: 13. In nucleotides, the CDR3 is TGTGCCAGCAGTTCTCTCCGGGACTATACCCCCTACGAGCAGTACTTC. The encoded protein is CASSSLRDYTPYEQYF.

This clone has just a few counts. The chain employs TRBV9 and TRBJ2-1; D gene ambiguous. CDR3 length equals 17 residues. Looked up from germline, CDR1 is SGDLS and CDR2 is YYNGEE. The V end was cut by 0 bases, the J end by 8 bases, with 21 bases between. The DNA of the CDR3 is TGTGCCAGCAGCGTAGGAGTGTCGGGCCCGGCCAGAGATGAGCAGTTCTTC. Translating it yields CASSVGVSGPARDEQFF.

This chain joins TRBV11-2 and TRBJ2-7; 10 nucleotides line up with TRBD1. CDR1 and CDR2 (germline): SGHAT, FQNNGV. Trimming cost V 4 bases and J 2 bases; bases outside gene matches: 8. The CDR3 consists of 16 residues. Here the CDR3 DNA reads TGTGCCAGCAGCTCAACATCGGGACAGGGGACCTACGAGCAGTACTTC. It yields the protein CASSSTSGQGTYEQYF.

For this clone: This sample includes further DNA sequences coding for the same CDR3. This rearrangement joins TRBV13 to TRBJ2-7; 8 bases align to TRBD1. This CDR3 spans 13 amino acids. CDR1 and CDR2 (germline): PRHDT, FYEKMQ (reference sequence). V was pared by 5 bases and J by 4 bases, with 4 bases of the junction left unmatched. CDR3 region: CASSPGGPYEQYF. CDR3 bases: TGTGCCAGCAGCCCAGGGGGCCCTTACGAGCAGTACTTC. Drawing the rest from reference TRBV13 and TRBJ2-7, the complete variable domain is AAGVIQSPRHLIKEKRETATLKCYPIPRHDTVYWYQQGPGQDPQFLISFYEKMQSDKGSIPDRFSAQQFSDYHSELNMSSLELGDSALYFCASSPGGPYEQYFGPGTRLTVT.

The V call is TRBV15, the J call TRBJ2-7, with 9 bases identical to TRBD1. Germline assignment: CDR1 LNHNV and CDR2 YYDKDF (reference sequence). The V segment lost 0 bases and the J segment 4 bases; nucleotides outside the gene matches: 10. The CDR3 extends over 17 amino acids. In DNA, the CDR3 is TGTGCCACCAGCAGAGATGAAGTCGCGGACAGGGGTTACGAGCAGTACTTC. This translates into CATSRDEVADRGYEQYF. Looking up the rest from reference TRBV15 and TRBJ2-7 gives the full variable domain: DAMVIQNPRYQVTQFGKPVTLSCSQTLNHNVMYWYQQKSSQAPKLLFHYYDKDFNNEADTPDNFQSRRPNTSFCFLDIRSPGLGDTAMYLCATSRDEVADRGYEQYFGPGTRLTVT.

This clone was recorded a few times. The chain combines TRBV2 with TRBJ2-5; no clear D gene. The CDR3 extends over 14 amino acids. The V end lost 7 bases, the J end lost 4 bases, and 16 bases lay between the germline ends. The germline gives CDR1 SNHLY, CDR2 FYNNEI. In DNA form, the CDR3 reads TGTGCCAGCAATGTAGTCGACGTGGGAGAGACCCAGTACTTC. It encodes CASNVVDVGETQYF.

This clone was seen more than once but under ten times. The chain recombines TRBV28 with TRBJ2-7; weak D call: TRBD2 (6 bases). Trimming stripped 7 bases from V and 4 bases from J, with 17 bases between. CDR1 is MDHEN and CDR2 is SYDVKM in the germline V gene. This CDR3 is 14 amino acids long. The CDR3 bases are TGTGCCAGCACCCTGGGGGGTCTGGGTTACGAGCAGTACTTC. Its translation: CASTLGGLGYEQYF.

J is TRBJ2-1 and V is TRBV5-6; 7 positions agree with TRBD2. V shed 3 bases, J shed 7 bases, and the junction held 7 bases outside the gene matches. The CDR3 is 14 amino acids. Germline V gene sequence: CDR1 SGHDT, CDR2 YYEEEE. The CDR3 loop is CASSYRGVANEQFF. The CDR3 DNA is TGTGCCAGCAGCTATCGGGGGGTGGCGAATGAGCAGTTCTTC.

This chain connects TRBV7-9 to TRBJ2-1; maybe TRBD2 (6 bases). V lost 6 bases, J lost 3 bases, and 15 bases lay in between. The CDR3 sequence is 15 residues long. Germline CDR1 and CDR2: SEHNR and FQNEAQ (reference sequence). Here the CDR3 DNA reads TGTGCCAGCAGTGTATTTGGCGGGGACTACAATGAGCAGTTCTTC. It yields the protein CASSVFGGDYNEQFF.

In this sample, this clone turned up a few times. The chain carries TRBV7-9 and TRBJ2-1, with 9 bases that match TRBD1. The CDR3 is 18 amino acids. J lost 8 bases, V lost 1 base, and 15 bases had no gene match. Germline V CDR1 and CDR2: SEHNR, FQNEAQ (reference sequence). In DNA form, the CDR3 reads TGTGCCAGCAGCTTAGTTGATTGGGCTGACAGGGGGTTGTATGAGCAGTTCTTC. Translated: CASSLVDWADRGLYEQFF.

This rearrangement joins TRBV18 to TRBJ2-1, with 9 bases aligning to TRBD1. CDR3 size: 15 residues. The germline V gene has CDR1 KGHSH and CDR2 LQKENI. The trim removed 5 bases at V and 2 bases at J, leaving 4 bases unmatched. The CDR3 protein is CASSIQGAAYNEQFF. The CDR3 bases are TGTGCCAGCTCAATACAGGGGGCTGCCTACAATGAGCAGTTCTTC.

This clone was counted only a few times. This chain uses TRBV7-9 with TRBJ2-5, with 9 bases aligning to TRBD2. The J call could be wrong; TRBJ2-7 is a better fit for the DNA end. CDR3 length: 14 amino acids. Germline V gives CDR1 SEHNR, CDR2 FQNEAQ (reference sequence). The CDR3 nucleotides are TGTGCCAGCAGCCGCGGGACTAGCAACCCCGAGCAGTACTTC. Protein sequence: CASSRGTSNPEQYF.

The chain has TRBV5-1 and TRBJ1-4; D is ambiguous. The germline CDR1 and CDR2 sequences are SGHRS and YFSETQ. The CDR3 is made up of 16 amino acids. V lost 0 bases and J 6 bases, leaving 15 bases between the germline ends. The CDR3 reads CASSLAETAVDEKLFF. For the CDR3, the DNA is TGCGCCAGCAGCTTGGCAGAAACGGCCGTTGATGAAAAACTGTTTTTT.

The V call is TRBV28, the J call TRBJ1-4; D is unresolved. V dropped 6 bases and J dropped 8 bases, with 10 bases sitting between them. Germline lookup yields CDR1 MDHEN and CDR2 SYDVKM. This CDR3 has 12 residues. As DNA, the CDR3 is TGTGCCAGCAGGGACCTAAGGGAAAAACTGTTTTTT. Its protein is CASRDLREKLFF.